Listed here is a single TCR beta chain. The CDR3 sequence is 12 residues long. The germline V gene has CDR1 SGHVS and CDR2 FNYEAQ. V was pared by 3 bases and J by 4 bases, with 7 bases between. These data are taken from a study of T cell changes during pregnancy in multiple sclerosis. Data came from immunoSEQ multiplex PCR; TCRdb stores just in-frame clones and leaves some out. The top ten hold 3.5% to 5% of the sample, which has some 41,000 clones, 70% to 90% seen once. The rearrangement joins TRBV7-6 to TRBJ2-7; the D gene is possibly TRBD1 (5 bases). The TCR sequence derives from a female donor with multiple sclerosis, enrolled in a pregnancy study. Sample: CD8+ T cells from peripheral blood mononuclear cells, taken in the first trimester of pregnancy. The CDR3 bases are TGTGCCAGCAGCTTCGACAGATACGAGCAGTACTTC. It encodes CASSFDRYEQYF.